This is a list of T cell receptor beta chains from one sample in a study of siplizumab effects on memory and regulatory T cells. Sequencing was performed with immunoSEQ multiplex PCR; in TCRdb, only in-frame clones are kept and a portion is missing. The repertoire holds approximately 110,000 clones, with about 93% as singletons. The sequenced material came from CD4+ T cells sorted from blood. These TCRs come from a human donor in good health. CDR3s include the opening cysteine and the closing phenylalanine or tryptophan. The D gene is left open where the match is weak. For some rows the clone size is stated as once, few or many, or as a class when expanded; others skip it.

TRBV2	.	TRBD2	TRBJ2-5	CASSSASGGALETQYF	TGTGCCAGCAGTAGCGCTAGCGGGGGGGCCCTGGAGACCCAGTACTTC
TRBV11-2	.	.	TRBJ2-3	CASSLTDTQYF	TGTGCCAGCAGCTTAACAGATACGCAGTATTTT
TRBV5-1	.	TRBD2	TRBJ2-1	CASSLDTSGFNEQFF	TGCGCCAGCAGCTTGGATACTAGCGGGTTCAATGAGCAGTTCTTC
TRBV7-9	.	.	TRBJ2-7	CASSPGDAGQYF	TGTGCCAGCAGCCCCGGGGATGCCGGGCAGTACTTC
TRBV2	.	TRBD1	TRBJ1-1	CASNRDSGTEAFF	TGTGCCAGCAATCGGGACAGCGGCACTGAAGCTTTCTTT
TRBV18	.	TRBD1	TRBJ1-1	CASSPPGTGSILNTEAFF	TGTGCCAGCTCACCTCCCGGGACAGGGAGTATTTTGAACACTGAAGCTTTCTTT
TRBV18	.	.	TRBJ2-2	CASSPNTGPGELFF	TGTGCCAGCTCACCAAATACGGGCCCCGGGGAGCTGTTTTTT
TRBV14	.	TRBD1	TRBJ2-7	CASTPPGTGLIEQYF	TGTGCCAGCACCCCTCCCGGGACAGGGTTAATCGAGCAGTACTTC
TRBV18	.	.	TRBJ2-7	CASSPPFGGRTHSYEQYF	TGTGCCAGCTCACCACCTTTTGGAGGCCGCACCCACTCCTACGAGCAGTACTTC
TRBV6-1	.	.	TRBJ1-5	CASSEAANSLYSNQPQHF	TGTGCCAGCAGTGAAGCAGCGAACAGCCTTTATAGCAATCAGCCCCAGCATTTT
TRBV7-9	.	TRBD2	TRBJ2-2	CASRATSVNTGELFF	TGTGCCAGCAGAGCTACTAGCGTGAACACCGGGGAGCTGTTTTTT
TRBV7-9	once	TRBD1	TRBJ1-3	CASSSQSGTGVWKNTIYF	TGTGCCAGCAGCTCTCAGTCCGGGACAGGGGTTTGGAAGAACACCATATATTTT
TRBV14	.	.	TRBJ1-4	CASSRTTGPAGKLFF	TGTGCCAGCAGCCGAACGACAGGTCCGGCGGGAAAACTGTTTTTT
TRBV30	.	TRBD2	TRBJ2-7	CAWKAGGPYEQYF	TGTGCCTGGAAGGCGGGAGGGCCCTACGAGCAGTACTTC
TRBV2	.	TRBD1	TRBJ2-7	CASSARGSEQYF	TGTGCCAGCAGTGCCAGGGGGTCCGAGCAGTACTTC
TRBV6-5	.	TRBD1	TRBJ1-5	CASNPGTGAGQPQHF	TGTGCCAGCAACCCCGGGACAGGGGCCGGCCAGCCCCAGCATTTT
TRBV4-2	.	TRBD2	TRBJ2-3	CASSQVGLAGGVDTQYF	TGTGCCAGCAGCCAAGTAGGCCTAGCGGGAGGAGTAGATACGCAGTATTTT
TRBV11-3	.	TRBD1	TRBJ2-7	CASSFPGQGNNEQYF	TGTGCCAGCAGCTTTCCGGGACAGGGGAACAACGAGCAGTACTTC
TRBV12-5	.	.	TRBJ2-2	CASEGNTGELFF	TGTGCTAGTGAGGGGAACACCGGGGAGCTGTTTTTT
TRBV6-6	.	.	TRBJ1-1	CASSSSQGGTEAFF	TGTGCCAGCAGCTCCTCGCAGGGCGGCACTGAAGCTTTCTTT
TRBV4-2	.	TRBD2	TRBJ2-1	CASSQTSRTSGGARTYNEQFF	TGTGCCAGCAGCCAAACATCCAGGACTAGCGGGGGGGCTCGGACCTACAATGAGCAGTTCTTC
TRBV5-1	.	TRBD2	TRBJ2-2	CASSLGLAVNTGELFF	TGCGCCAGCAGTCTGGGACTAGCGGTGAACACCGGGGAGCTGTTTTTT
TRBV19	.	.	TRBJ1-2	CASNPGPARSYTF	TGTGCCAGTAACCCGGGACCGGCGAGAAGCTACACCTTC
TRBV12-5	.	TRBD2	TRBJ2-3	CASGWGTSGTDTQYF	TGTGCTAGTGGTTGGGGGACTAGCGGCACAGATACGCAGTATTTT
TRBV18	.	.	TRBJ2-1	CASSLSGRNEQFF	TGTGCCAGCTCACTCTCGGGGAGGAATGAGCAGTTCTTC
TRBV2	.	.	TRBJ2-3	CASSDVPAQYF	TGTGCCAGCAGTGACGTTCCTGCGCAGTATTTT
TRBV19	.	TRBD1	TRBJ1-2	CASSSSTGRYGYTF	TGTGCCAGTAGTTCTTCGACAGGGCGCTATGGCTACACCTTC
TRBV5-1	.	TRBD2	TRBJ2-2	CASNGGFNTGELFF	TGCGCCAGCAACGGGGGGTTTAACACCGGGGAGCTGTTTTTT
TRBV28	.	.	TRBJ1-2	CASGLIYGYTF	TGTGCCAGCGGTCTGATCTATGGCTACACCTTC